The 16 T cell receptor beta chains presented below share a single source sample, sequenced in a study of blood T cells in healthy people across ages. Combining a sample-barcoded 5' primer with a J-beta primer mix, a second PCR ran for 7 to 11 cycles. TCRdb analysed the 5' RACE reads with MiXCR anew, one entry per CDR3 protein. The sample records 2 million or so distinct CDR3 sequences, 40% to 55% being singletons. Sequencing input: blood. These receptors all stem from a woman aged 40 to 50 in good health.

V usage is TRBV28 and J usage is TRBJ2-4; D call uncertain. The J call may be in error: the DNA end matches TRBJ2-7 better. CDR1 is MDHEN and CDR2 is SYDVKM in the germline V gene. The CDR3 loop spans 13 amino acids. In nucleotides, the CDR3 is TGTGCCAGCAGTCCACCCATGTCCTACGAGCAGTACTTC. It codes for CASSPPMSYEQYF.

The chain couples TRBV9 to TRBJ2-5; D unclear. This CDR3 has 14 residues. The V gene's germline CDR1 is SGDLS and CDR2 YYNGEE. V lost 7 bases, J lost 2 bases, and 15 bases lay in between. CDR3 DNA: TGTGCCAGCTCCCAAGACTGGGTACAAGAGACCCAGTACTTC. Amino acid sequence: CASSQDWVQETQYF.

V and J are TRBV4-3 and TRBJ2-3, with 8 bases matching TRBD2. The CDR3 contains 16 residues. Germline lookup yields CDR1 LGHNA and CDR2 YSLEER. V gave up 4 bases and J gave up 0 bases; unmatched junction bases: 6. The CDR3 spells CASSPQAGVSTDTQYF. The CDR3 DNA reads as TGCGCCAGCAGCCCCCAAGCGGGGGTTAGCACAGATACGCAGTATTTT.

The chain combines TRBV4-1 with TRBJ2-4; possible D gene TRBD1, 6 bases. The germline V and J ends were trimmed by 0 bases and 14 bases, with 11 bases remaining between them. Germline lookup yields CDR1 MGHRA and CDR2 YSYEKL. The CDR3 totals 12 residues. Here the CDR3 reads CASSQDGDKEYF. CDR3 coding DNA: TGCGCCAGCAGCCAAGATGGGGACAAGGAGTACTTC.

The rearrangement uses TRBV9 and TRBJ2-3; possibly TRBD1 for D (5 bases). This CDR3 is 18 amino acids long. Germline CDR1 SGDLS, CDR2 YYNGEE. V shed 0 bases and J shed 0 bases, with 17 bases lying between them. CDR3 DNA sequence: TGTGCCAGCAGCGTAGCTGGCAGGGAATACCATAGCACAGATACGCAGTATTTT. Translated, it gives CASSVAGREYHSTDTQYF.

The CDR3: CASSQRAASEGIEQFF. CDR3 nucleotide sequence: TGTGCCAGCAGCCAGAGGGCGGCCTCTGAGGGAATTGAGCAGTTCTTC. The V gene is TRBV4-2, the J gene TRBJ2-1, with a tentative D call TRBD2 (5 bases). The V end lost 3 bases, the J end lost 9 bases, and 21 bases lay between the germline ends. This CDR3 is built from 16 residues. CDR1 and CDR2 from the germline V gene are LGHNA and YNFKEQ.

The chain recombines TRBV20-1 with TRBJ2-7; D gene unclear. From germline, CDR1 is DFQATT and CDR2 SNEGSKA (reference sequence). CDR3 length: 12 residues. V shed 1 base and J shed 6 bases, with 10 bases lying between them. The CDR3 reads CSARVQGCEQYF. For the CDR3, the DNA is TGCAGTGCTAGAGTACAAGGATGCGAGCAGTACTTC.

The chain recombines TRBV20-1 with TRBJ2-7, with D perhaps TRBD1 or TRBD2 (5 bases each). Germline CDR1 and CDR2: DFQATT and SNEGSKA (reference sequence). The V end lost 6 bases, the J end lost 3 bases, and 15 bases lay between the germline ends. This CDR3 comprises 13 residues. For the CDR3, the DNA is TGCAGTGCAAGGGATGAGGGGCTCTACGAGCAGTACTTC. Its protein product is CSARDEGLYEQYF.

The genes are TRBV10-3 and TRBJ2-7; 10 positions agree with TRBD2. Germline lookup yields CDR1 ENHRY and CDR2 SYGVKD. The junction had 2 bases not matched to a gene; V was cut back by 8 bases and J by 4 bases. This CDR3 has 12 amino acids. The CDR3 DNA reads TGTGCCATCGAGACTAGCGGGTACGAGCAGTACTTC. Its translation is CAIETSGYEQYF.

J is TRBJ2-3 and V is TRBV27; D is unresolved. Germline CDR1 is MNHEY and CDR2 is SMNVEV (reference sequence). The CDR3 sequence is 12 residues long. V was trimmed by 6 bases and J by 6 bases, leaving 10 bases between them. The CDR3: CASRIRADTQYF. For the CDR3, the DNA is TGTGCCAGCAGAATTAGGGCGGATACGCAGTATTTT.

This clonotype was detected only a few times. V usage is TRBV5-1 and J usage is TRBJ2-7, with D uncertain. Deletions cut 0 bases from V and 6 bases from J, with 10 bases between. Germline V gene sequence: CDR1 SGHRS, CDR2 YFSETQ. The CDR3 loop spans 13 amino acids. The CDR3 bases are TGCGCCAGCAGCTTGGGTTCGAGTTTCGAGCAGTACTTC. Amino acids: CASSLGSSFEQYF.

This clonotype was detected only a few times. V usage is TRBV12-3 or TRBV12-4 and J usage is TRBJ2-3; TRBD2 agrees at 9 bases. V shed 8 bases and J 4 bases; nucleotides not matched to a gene: 7. The CDR3 runs 14 residues. This CDR3 reads CASGFSGGSDTQYF. CDR3 bases: TGTGCCAGCGGCTTTAGCGGGGGATCAGATACGCAGTATTTT.

This chain links TRBV3-1 with TRBJ1-2; D is possibly TRBD1 (5 bases). V gave up 5 bases and J gave up 0 bases, with 10 bases separating them. Per germline, CDR1 LGHDT and CDR2 YNNKEL (reference sequence). This CDR3 comprises 14 residues. The CDR3 nucleotides are TGTGCCAGCAGCAATGGCAGGGCTAACTATGGCTACACCTTC. It encodes CASSNGRANYGYTF.

Turning to this clonotype: At one boundary the junction diverges from the germline segment, which might be a read error. This chain connects TRBV5-1 to TRBJ2-1; TRBD2 matches at 13 bases. This CDR3 is 16 amino acids long. Germline V gives CDR1 SGHRS, CDR2 YFSETQ. CDR3 sequence: CASSSGTSGTYNEQLF. CDR3 coding DNA: TGCGCCAGCAGTTCCGGGACTAGCGGGACCTACAATGAGCAGTTATTC.

The chain couples TRBV20-1 to TRBJ2-2; D is perhaps TRBD2 (6 bases). This CDR3 has 15 residues. V dropped 0 bases and J dropped 2 bases, with 10 bases sitting between them. Germline V gives CDR1 DFQATT, CDR2 SNEGSKA (reference sequence). The CDR3 nucleotides are TGCAGTGCTAGAGATTCGGGACTCAACACCGGGGAGCTGTTTTTT. Residues: CSARDSGLNTGELFF.

Only a few counts were recorded for this clonotype. This chain joins TRBV28 and TRBJ2-3; D call uncertain. This CDR3 region has 14 residues. Germline assignment: CDR1 MDHEN and CDR2 SYDVKM. The V end lost 8 bases, the J end lost 0 bases, and 12 bases lay between the germline ends. The CDR3 loop reads CASSSDESTDTQYF. For the CDR3, the DNA is TGTGCCAGCTCCTCCGACGAGAGCACAGATACGCAGTATTTT.